This T cell receptor beta chain was captured by sequencing in a study of blood T cell repertoires in COVID-19. One Seattle source followed patients from active infection through their disease course. As processed by the authors: The authors estimated nucleated cell counts from reference gene primer amplification. The protocol was immunoSEQ multiplex PCR, while the TCRdb copy is restricted to in-frame clones and leaves out a portion. That table gives V, J and clone size, and the DNA gave D and trimming. The repertoire holds around 370,000 clones, about nine tenths seen once, with around 6% in the top ten. In its sample, this clone was seen a few times. Germline CDR1 SGDLS, CDR2 YYNGEE. The CDR3 is made up of 15 amino acids. V was pared by 4 bases and J by 1 base, with 12 bases between.

The chain links TRBV9 to TRBJ2-4, with D tentatively TRBD2 (5 bases). The TCR comes from a woman between 45 and 65 years old with COVID-19, enrolled during active disease. The sample consisted of peripheral blood. The DNA for the CDR3 is TGTGCCAGCAGCTCACGAGGCGGGGCCAAAAACATTCAGTACTTC. It codes for CASSSRGGAKNIQYF.